Included here is one TCR beta chain sequence, with context. The antigen remains unidentified. The sample comes from a study of radiotherapy plus CTLA-4 blockade in lung cancer. Whole-study results and caveats: Expansion of tumor-derived TCR clones was observed in blood after radiotherapy plus ipilimumab.

Trimming left V 1 base short and J 2 bases short, with 12 bases between. This CDR3 spans 16 amino acids. Germline assignment: CDR1 MDHEN and CDR2 SYDVKM. Produced via immunoSEQ multiplex PCR; TCRdb's table is partial and in-frame only. The repertoire has roughly 55,000 clones, 72% of them found once; the top ten carry about 9%. The TCR originated in a human donor with non-small cell lung cancer whose response to radiotherapy plus ipilimumab could not be evaluated. The sequenced sample was peripheral blood, obtained from a patient treated with radiotherapy plus ipilimumab. V and J are TRBV28 and TRBJ1-5, with D possibly matching TRBD1 (6 bases). CDR3 in DNA: TGTGCCAGCAGTTTATTGACGGGGGGCCGCAATCAGCCCCAGCATTTT. It specifies CASSLLTGGRNQPQHF.